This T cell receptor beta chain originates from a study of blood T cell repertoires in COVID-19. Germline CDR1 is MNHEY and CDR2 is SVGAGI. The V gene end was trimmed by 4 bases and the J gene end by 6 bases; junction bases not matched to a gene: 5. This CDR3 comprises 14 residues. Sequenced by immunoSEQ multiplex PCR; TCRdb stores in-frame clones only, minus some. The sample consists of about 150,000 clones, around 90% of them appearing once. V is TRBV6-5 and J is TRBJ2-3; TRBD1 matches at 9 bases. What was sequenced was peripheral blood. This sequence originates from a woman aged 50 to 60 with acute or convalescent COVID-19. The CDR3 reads CASSLGTGYDTQYF. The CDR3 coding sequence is TGTGCCAGCAGTTTGGGGACAGGGTACGATACGCAGTATTTT.